This T cell receptor (beta chain) comes out of a study of blood T cell repertoires in COVID-19. Per germline, CDR1 SGHVS and CDR2 FQNEAQ. Between the trimmed V and J ends, which lost 5 bases and 0 bases, there was a span of 14 bases. This CDR3 comprises 16 residues. Using immunoSEQ multiplex PCR, the repertoire was profiled, and TCRdb retains in-frame clones only, with some absent. The table has about 400,000 clones, 70% to 90% seen once. The clonotype was recovered from a human donor in a cohort sampled during active COVID-19. Sequenced: peripheral blood. V is TRBV7-8 and J is TRBJ2-4; D might be TRBD1 (5 bases). Here the CDR3 reads CASSPQGALAKNIQYF. The CDR3 nucleotides are TGTGCCAGCAGCCCTCAAGGGGCCTTAGCCAAAAACATTCAGTACTTC.